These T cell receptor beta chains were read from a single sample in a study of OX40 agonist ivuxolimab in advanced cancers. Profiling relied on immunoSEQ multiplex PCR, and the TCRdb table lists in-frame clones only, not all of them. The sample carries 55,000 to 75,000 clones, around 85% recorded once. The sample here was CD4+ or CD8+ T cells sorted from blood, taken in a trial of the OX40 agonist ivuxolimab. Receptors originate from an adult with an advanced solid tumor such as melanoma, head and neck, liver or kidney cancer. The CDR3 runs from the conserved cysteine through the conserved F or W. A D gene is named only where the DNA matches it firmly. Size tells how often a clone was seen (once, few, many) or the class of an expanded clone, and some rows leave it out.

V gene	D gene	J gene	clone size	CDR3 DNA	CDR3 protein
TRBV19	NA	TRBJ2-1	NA	TGTGCCAGTACCCCTGGGGGGGGACAACAAAATGAGCAGTTCTTC	CASTPGGGQQNEQFF
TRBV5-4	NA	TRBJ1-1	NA	TGTGCCAGCAGCTCGTCCGGGGAGACTGAAGCTTTCTTT	CASSSSGETEAFF
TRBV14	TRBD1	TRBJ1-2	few	TGTGCCAGCAGCCGAACGACAGGGGAGGGCTACACCTTC	CASSRTTGEGYTF
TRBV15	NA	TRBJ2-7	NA	TGTGCCACCAGCAGAGATCGGGGGAGCGTCTACGAGCAGTACTTC	CATSRDRGSVYEQYF
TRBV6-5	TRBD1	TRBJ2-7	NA	TGTGCCAGCAGTTACACCGACAGGGGAGGCTACGAGCAGTACTTC	CASSYTDRGGYEQYF
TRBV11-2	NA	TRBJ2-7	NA	TGTGCCAGCAGTGTCCCGACAGGATCCGCCGAGCAGTACTTC	CASSVPTGSAEQYF
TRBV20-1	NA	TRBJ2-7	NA	TGCAGTGCTGAACAGAGCTACGAGCAGTACTTC	CSAEQSYEQYF
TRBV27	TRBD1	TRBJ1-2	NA	TGTGCCAGCAGTTTCAAGTGGGGGACAGGGACCTCCTATGGCTACACCTTC	CASSFKWGTGTSYGYTF
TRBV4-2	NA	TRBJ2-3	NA	TGTGCCAGCAGCCAAGATTCAAAGGGTAGCACAGATACGCAGTATTTT	CASSQDSKGSTDTQYF
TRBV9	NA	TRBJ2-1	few	TGTGCCAGCAGCGTAGGAAGCGGGGAGCAGTTCTTC	CASSVGSGEQFF
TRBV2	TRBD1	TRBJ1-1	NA	TGTGCCACAGGACAGGGTACGATGAACACTGAAGCTTTCTTT	CATGQGTMNTEAFF
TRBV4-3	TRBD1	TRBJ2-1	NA	TGCGCCAGCAGCCAAGAGTGGACAGGGTTGAATGAGCAGTTCTTC	CASSQEWTGLNEQFF
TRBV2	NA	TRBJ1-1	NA	TGTGCCAGCAGTCCCCGGGACGCTCGCCTCGGAGCTTTCTTT	CASSPRDARLGAFF
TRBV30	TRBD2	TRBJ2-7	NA	TGTGCCTGGAGCGGACTAGCGGGAGGGATTTACGAGCAGTACTTC	CAWSGLAGGIYEQYF
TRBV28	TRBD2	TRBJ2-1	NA	TGTGCCAGCAGTTTAAGCGGGGGCTCCTACAATGAGCAGTTCTTC	CASSLSGGSYNEQFF
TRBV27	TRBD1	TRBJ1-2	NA	TGTGCCAGCAGTTTAAGGGGGCGTGGTGGCTACACCTTC	CASSLRGRGGYTF